This TCR beta chain was obtained from a study of CD8 T cells in ankylosing spondylitis. This clonotype has just a few counts. Its antigen is not known. Quantitative 5'-RACE with molecular barcodes generated TCR beta libraries. TCRdb recomputed calls from the 5' RACE reads with MiXCR, one row per CDR3 protein. The table shows about 220,000 distinct CDR3 sequences, with 6% to 8% occurring only once. Study-wide findings and caveats: Ankylosing spondylitis blood appeared to be characterized by a TCR beta motif of eight highly homologous variants. Researchers reportedly found disease-linked clones significantly enriched in matched ankylosing spondylitis synovial fluid.

The germline V and J ends were trimmed by 3 bases and 4 bases, with 14 bases remaining between them. The V gene's germline CDR1 is SGHKS and CDR2 YYEKEE (reference sequence). This CDR3 region has 14 residues. The specimen was blood, either unsorted or a sorted T cell fraction (not recorded which). The TCR sequence derives from a male donor with ankylosing spondylitis. This rearrangement joins TRBV5-5 to TRBJ2-7; no clear D. The CDR3: CASSWTRGSYEQYF. The CDR3 nucleotides read TGTGCCAGCAGCTGGACGCGCGGATCTTACGAGCAGTACTTC.